This T cell receptor (beta chain) was documented in a study of cytomegalovirus exposure and HLA in healthy donors. Across the whole study: Genotyping showed around 80% of 398 donors falling in the Caucasian-associated ancestry cluster.

It was healthy bone marrow donors who served as donors. Both 60 Vbeta primers and 13 Jbeta primers went into the PCR. The assay was immunoSEQ multiplex PCR, and TCRdb's table has in-frame clones only and misses some. Seen here are some 20,000 clones, about 80% observed once, and the top ten hold about 21%. This clonotype was sampled from a human donor in good health. The specimen was PBMCs.

The CDR3 protein is CSAKGNNEQFF. CDR3 nucleotide sequence: TGCAGTGCTAAGGGGAACAATGAGCAGTTCTTC. The gene calls are TRBV20-1 and TRBJ2-1; TRBD1 is a possible D gene (5 bases). Germline CDR1 is DFQATT and CDR2 is SNEGSKA (reference sequence). The V and J ends lost 4 bases and 5 bases respectively, with 6 bases between them. CDR3 length: 11 residues.